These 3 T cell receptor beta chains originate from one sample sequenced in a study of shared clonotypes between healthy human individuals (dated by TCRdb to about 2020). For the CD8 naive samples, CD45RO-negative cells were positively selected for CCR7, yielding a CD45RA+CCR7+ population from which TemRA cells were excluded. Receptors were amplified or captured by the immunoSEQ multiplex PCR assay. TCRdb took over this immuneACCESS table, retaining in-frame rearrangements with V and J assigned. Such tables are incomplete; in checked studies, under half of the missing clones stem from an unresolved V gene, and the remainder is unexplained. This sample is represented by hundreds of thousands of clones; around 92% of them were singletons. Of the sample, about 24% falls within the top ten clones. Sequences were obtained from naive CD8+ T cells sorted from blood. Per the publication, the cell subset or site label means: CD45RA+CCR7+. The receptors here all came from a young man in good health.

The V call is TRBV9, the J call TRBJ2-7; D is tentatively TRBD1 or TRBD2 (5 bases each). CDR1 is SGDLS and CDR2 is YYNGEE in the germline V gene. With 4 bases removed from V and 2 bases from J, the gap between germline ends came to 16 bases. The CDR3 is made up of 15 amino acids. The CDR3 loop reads CASSPTGLATYEQYF. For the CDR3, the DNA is TGTGCCAGCAGCCCAACGGGGCTAGCCACCTACGAGCAGTACTTC.

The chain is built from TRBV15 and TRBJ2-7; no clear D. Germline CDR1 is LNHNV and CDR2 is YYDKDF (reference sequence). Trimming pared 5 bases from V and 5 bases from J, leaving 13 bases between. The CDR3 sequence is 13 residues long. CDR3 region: CATSHRWVNEQYF. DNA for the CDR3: TGTGCCACCAGCCACCGCTGGGTCAACGAGCAGTACTTC.

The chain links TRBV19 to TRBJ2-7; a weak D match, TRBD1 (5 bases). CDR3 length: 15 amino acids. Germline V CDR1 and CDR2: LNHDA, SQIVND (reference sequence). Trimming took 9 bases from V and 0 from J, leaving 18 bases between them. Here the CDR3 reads CASQDSHQSSYEQYF. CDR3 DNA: TGTGCCAGCCAAGACAGCCACCAAAGCTCCTACGAGCAGTACTTC.